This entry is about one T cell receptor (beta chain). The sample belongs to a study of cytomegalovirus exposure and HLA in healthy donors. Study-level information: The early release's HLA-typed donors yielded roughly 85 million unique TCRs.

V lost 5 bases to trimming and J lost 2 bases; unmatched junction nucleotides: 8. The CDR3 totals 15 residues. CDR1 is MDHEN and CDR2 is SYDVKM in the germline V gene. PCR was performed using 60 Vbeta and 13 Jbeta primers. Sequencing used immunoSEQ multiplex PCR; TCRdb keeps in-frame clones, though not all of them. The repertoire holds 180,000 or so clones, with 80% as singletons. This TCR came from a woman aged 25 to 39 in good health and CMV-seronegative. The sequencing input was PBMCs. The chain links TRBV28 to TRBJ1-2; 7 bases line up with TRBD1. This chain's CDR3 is CASSGGTVGNYGYTF. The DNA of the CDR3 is TGTGCCAGCAGTGGCGGGACAGTAGGGAACTATGGCTACACCTTC.